This TCR beta chain was sequenced in a study of blood T cells in healthy people across ages. Study outcomes and limitations: Long-lived donors had more naive CD4+ cells and higher diversity than aged donors.

PCR was performed a second time for about 7 to 12 cycles using a sample-barcoded 5' primer and a J-beta primer mix. TCRdb used MiXCR to reprocess the 5' RACE reads, holding one entry per CDR3 protein. The sample gives some 1.5 million distinct CDR3 sequences, 35% to 45% of which show up once; around 4% is in the top ten. About this clonotype: The antigen remains unidentified.

The CDR3 runs to 14 residues. V shed 2 bases and J shed 2 bases, with 9 bases lying between them. CDR1 is SNHLY, CDR2 FYNNEI, per germline. Sample: blood. The clonotype originates from a young woman in good health. V is TRBV2 and J is TRBJ2-5; D possibly corresponds to TRBD1 (5 bases). This chain's CDR3 is CASSERTSQETQYF. Here the CDR3 DNA reads TGTGCCAGCAGTGAACGGACAAGTCAAGAGACCCAGTACTTC.